These 4 T cell receptor beta chains share one sample of origin, sequenced in a study of T cell responses to AZD1222 COVID-19 vaccine. Data came from immunoSEQ multiplex PCR; TCRdb stores just in-frame clones and leaves some out. Of tens of thousands of clones in the sample, roughly 84% were seen once. The specimen comprised peripheral blood, sampled on day 0 of AZD1222 vaccination. These receptors were collected from an adult in good health.

The chain employs TRBV6-5 and TRBJ1-1; D gene uncertain. CDR1 is MNHEY, CDR2 SVGAGI, per germline. V lost 3 bases and J lost 0, with 11 bases in between. CDR3 length: 15 amino acids. This CDR3 reads CASSYSGRLNTEAFF. For the CDR3, the DNA is TGTGCCAGCAGTTATTCTGGCAGATTGAACACTGAAGCTTTCTTT.

The chain joins TRBV4-1 to TRBJ1-2; 7 bases align to TRBD1. The V gene's germline CDR1 is MGHRA and CDR2 YSYEKL. Trimming took 3 bases from V and 4 from J; bases not matched to a gene: 8. This CDR3 is 15 amino acids long. CDR3 nucleotide sequence: TGCGCCAGCAGCCACGGTGACAGGGCAGGCTATGGCTACACCTTC. Translating gives CASSHGDRAGYGYTF.

With respect to this clone: The germline gene is not matched at one end of the junction; a read error may be the cause. The rearrangement uses TRBV7-9 and TRBJ2-7; D gene uncertain. CDR1 and CDR2 (germline): SEHNR, FQNEAQ (reference sequence). This CDR3 region has 12 residues. The DNA for the CDR3 is TGTGCCAGCAGCTCACCCAAGTACGAGCGATTCTTC. Translating gives CASSSPKYERFF.

The chain uses TRBV24-1 and TRBJ2-7; the match to TRBD1 covers 12 bases. The CDR3 loop spans 15 amino acids. Germline CDR1 reads KGHDR; CDR2 reads SFDVKD. V shed 3 bases, J shed 5 bases, and the junction held 4 bases outside the gene matches. CDR3 in amino acids: CATSDRDRGQDEQYF. CDR3 DNA: TGTGCCACCAGTGATCGGGACAGGGGGCAAGACGAGCAGTACTTC.